This TCR beta chain was recorded in a study of cytomegalovirus exposure and HLA in healthy donors. Overall study context: A later analysis reported the 120 or so validation repertoires used the same platform as the 550 to 800 first-cohort repertoires.

Study-wide findings and caveats: One later analysis, an examination of the 120 or so validation repertoires, found that first-cohort TCR clusters tended to co-occur in them. The majority of TCR sequences were rare, yet some public TCRs appeared in many donors. Reports credit the classifier with highly specific, highly sensitive diagnosis of cytomegalovirus status.

The germline V gene has CDR1 LNHDA and CDR2 SQIVND (reference sequence). This CDR3 is built from 13 residues. Unmatched junction bases numbered 4, after V lost 5 bases and J lost 4 bases. Profiling relied on immunoSEQ multiplex PCR, and the TCRdb table lists in-frame clones only, not all of them. Of approximately 56,000 clones listed, approximately 94% are singletons. A note on this clone: Its matching antigen is unknown.

The rearrangement uses TRBV19 and TRBJ2-7, with 8 bases that match TRBD1. Source material: PBMCs. This TCR was sampled from a man younger than 35 in good health and CMV-seronegative. DNA of the CDR3: TGTGCCAGTAGTGTCGACAGGGGTTACGAGCAGTACTTC. Its translation is CASSVDRGYEQYF.